This T cell receptor (beta chain) was identified during a study of regulatory T cells in long-lasting Graves disease. The length of the CDR3 is 14 residues. Germline CDR1 and CDR2: MNHNS and SASEGT. V lost 5 bases and J lost 6, with 16 bases in between. Sample time point: newly diagnosed GD, antithyroid drugs for less than 3 months. From PBMCs, RNA was extracted and then used to make the TCR library. Guidelines of the American Thyroid Association were used to diagnose Graves' disease. Building the TCR beta libraries relied on iRepertoire HTBI primers, and CDR3 regions underwent Arm-PCR. TCRdb reprocessed the multiplex PCR reads with MiXCR, giving one entry per CDR3 protein. Here the sample spans more than 450,000 distinct CDR3 sequences, 12% being singletons. This clonotype was observed many times. The data were also submitted as part of a second study, on T cells in Graves' hyperthyroidism and ophthalmopathy. That study adds: Criteria for exclusion of patients were uncontrolled infection, other autoimmune disease, pregnancy or lactation.

The gene calls are TRBV6-1 and TRBJ1-2; D remains unclear. This specimen was peripheral blood mononuclear cells (PBMCs), taken at new diagnosis, from a patient treated with antithyroid drugs. The TCR was taken from a woman aged 25 to 39 with Graves disease. The CDR3 DNA reads as TGTGCCAGCAGTAACCCAGGTGTAGGAGATGGCTACACCTTC. The encoded protein is CASSNPGVGDGYTF.